Following are 15 T cell receptor beta chains from one sample sequenced in a study of T cells in Graves' hyperthyroidism and ophthalmopathy. From RNA transcripts, TCR beta CDR3 regions were amplified. With the HTBI primer set, the TCR CDR3 went through a first round of RT-PCR. TCRdb reanalysed the multiplex PCR reads using MiXCR and keeps one entry per CDR3 protein. This table holds about 500,000 distinct CDR3 sequences, approximately 16% found once. Sequencing was carried out using blood. Every receptor here comes from a woman younger than 30 with Graves' hyperthyroidism.

The chain carries TRBV7-9 and TRBJ2-1, with TRBD1 matching over 7 bases. V lost 6 bases to trimming and J lost 8 bases; unmatched junction nucleotides: 1. Germline CDR1 and CDR2: SEHNR and FQNEAQ (reference sequence). CDR3 size: 11 residues. CDR3 sequence (DNA): TGTGCCAGCAGAGGGGGCTATGAGCAGTTCTTC. Amino acids: CASRGGYEQFF.

This clonotype showed up many times. The chain recombines TRBV28 with TRBJ2-1; 8 nucleotides agree with TRBD2. The length of the CDR3 is 16 residues. CDR1 is MDHEN, CDR2 SYDVKM, per germline. Trimming removed 2 bases from V and 6 bases from J; junction bases left unmatched: 9. The CDR3 region has the DNA TGTGCCAGCAGTTTACACGCCGGGACTAGGCGCAATGAGCAGTTCTTC. It specifies CASSLHAGTRRNEQFF. Full variable domain (outside the CDR3, taken from reference TRBV28 and TRBJ2-1): DVKVTQSSRYLVKRTGEKVFLECVQDMDHENMFWYRQDPGLGLRLIYFSYDVKMKEKGDIPEGYSVSREKKERFSLILESASTNQTSMYLCASSLHAGTRRNEQFFGPGTRLTVL.

This clonotype has at least ten counts. The V and J genes are TRBV6-1 and TRBJ2-7; D is ambiguous. The germline CDR1 and CDR2 sequences are MNHNS and SASEGT. V lost 3 bases and J 0 bases, leaving 9 bases between the germline ends. The CDR3 is 14 amino acids. This CDR3 reads CASSEFQVSYEQYF. The CDR3 bases are TGTGCCAGCAGTGAGTTCCAGGTCTCCTACGAGCAGTACTTC.

This clonotype occurred many times. The chain uses TRBV20-1 and TRBJ2-5; the D gene is possibly TRBD1 (5 bases). V was cut by 7 bases and J by 6 bases, with 21 bases left in between. There are 14 residues in the CDR3. The germline V gene encodes CDR1 DFQATT and CDR2 SNEGSKA (reference sequence). Written as DNA, the CDR3 is TGCAGTGTCAGTTCAGGGCTTGGTCGACAGACCCAGTACTTC. This codes for CSVSSGLGRQTQYF.

This clonotype turned up a few times. The chain employs TRBV12-3 or TRBV12-4 and TRBJ1-2; the match to TRBD1 covers 8 bases. The trim removed 6 bases at V and 4 bases at J, leaving 7 bases unmatched. This CDR3 has 14 amino acids. CDR3: CASSTDRGTYGYTF. The CDR3 DNA sequence: TGTGCCAGCAGCACAGACAGGGGCACCTATGGCTACACCTTC.

The chain links TRBV10-1 to TRBJ1-1, with D hard to call. Trimming took 3 bases from V and 1 from J, leaving 6 bases between them. This CDR3 contains 13 residues. Germline V gene data show CDR1 as WNHNN and CDR2 as SYGVQD (reference sequence). The CDR3 nucleotides read TGCGCCAGCAGTGACAGCCGGAACACTGAAGCTTTCTTT. Its protein is CASSDSRNTEAFF.

There are many counts of this clonotype. The chain is built from TRBV20-1 and TRBJ2-1; no reliable D call. CDR1 and CDR2 (germline): DFQATT, SNEGSKA (reference sequence). V was cut by 3 bases and J by 8 bases, with 17 bases left in between. CDR3 size: 14 residues. The CDR3 DNA reads TGCAGTGCTAGTTTTTTGGTTAGTGAGGATGAGCAGTTCTTC. Its translation is CSASFLVSEDEQFF.

The table lists this clonotype with a few counts. The chain recombines TRBV12-3 or TRBV12-4 with TRBJ1-2; 7 bases agree with TRBD1. CDR3 length: 18 residues. The V gene end was trimmed by 0 bases and the J gene end by 7 bases; junction bases not matched to a gene: 17. The CDR3 DNA reads TGTGCCAGCAGTTTAGCGCACGGGGACAGTAGATTTCCCGGTGGCTACACCTTC. Protein product: CASSLAHGDSRFPGGYTF.

The rearrangement joins TRBV7-9 to TRBJ2-1; 9 positions agree with TRBD2. With V trimmed by 1 base and J by 5 bases, 3 bases remained unmatched. The CDR3 sequence is 15 residues long. Germline CDR1 reads SEHNR; CDR2 reads FQNEAQ (reference sequence). CDR3 sequence: CASSLVAGANNEQFF. DNA of the CDR3: TGTGCCAGCAGCTTAGTAGCGGGAGCTAACAATGAGCAGTTCTTC.

The genes are TRBV19 and TRBJ2-4; D is uncertain. Trimming cost V 1 base and J 0 bases, with 13 bases left between them. This CDR3 spans 17 amino acids. Germline V gene lookup returns CDR1 LNHDA and CDR2 SQIVND (reference sequence). The DNA for the CDR3 is TGTGCCAGTAGTATAGCGTTGGGTAGTCTAGCCAAAAACATTCAGTACTTC. Translation gives CASSIALGSLAKNIQYF.

This chain uses TRBV9 with TRBJ1-5; no reliable D call. Per germline, CDR1 SGDLS and CDR2 YYNGEE. The CDR3 is made up of 15 amino acids. Trimming took off 0 bases at V and 0 bases at J, with 7 bases between the two ends. In DNA, the CDR3 is TGTGCCAGCAGCGTAGGACCATATAGCAATCAGCCCCAGCATTTT. Translation: CASSVGPYSNQPQHF.

The sample holds a few counts of this clonotype. The chain has TRBV28 and TRBJ2-6; tentative D call: TRBD2 (5 bases). Germline V gene sequence: CDR1 MDHEN, CDR2 SYDVKM. V was shortened by 4 bases and J by 4 bases, with 14 bases between the two germline ends. This CDR3 comprises 16 residues. This CDR3 is CASSSGRGFGANVLTF. The DNA of the CDR3 is TGTGCCAGCAGTTCGGGGAGAGGGTTCGGGGCCAACGTCCTGACTTTC.

Ten or more counts support this clonotype. V is TRBV7-2 and J is TRBJ1-1; 10 bases map to TRBD1. CDR3 length equals 16 residues. The trim removed 5 bases at V and 1 base at J, leaving 7 bases unmatched. Germline CDR1 is SGHTA and CDR2 is FQGNSA. The CDR3 DNA reads as TGTGCCAGCAGCCCGGGACAGGGGATGGGGAACACTGAAGCTTTCTTT. Translated: CASSPGQGMGNTEAFF. Drawing the rest from reference TRBV7-2 and TRBJ1-1, the complete variable domain is GAGVSQSPSNKVTEKGKDVELRCDPISGHTALYWYRQSLGQGLEFLIYFQGNSAPDKSGLPSDRFSAERTGGSVSTLTIQRTQQEDSAVYLCASSPGQGMGNTEAFFGQGTRLTVV.

The J gene is TRBJ2-7, the V gene TRBV7-2; the match to TRBD2 covers 10 bases. Germline-derived CDR1 and CDR2 are SGHTA and FQGNSA. CDR3 length: 15 amino acids. Trimming cost V 5 bases and J 2 bases; bases outside gene matches: 6. CDR3 in DNA: TGTGCCAGCAGCCCGCAGCGGGGGGGAACCTACGAGCAGTACTTC. Its translation: CASSPQRGGTYEQYF.

This clonotype was counted ten times or more. The chain combines TRBV6-1 with TRBJ2-3; 8 positions match TRBD2. The CDR3 is 15 amino acids. Germline lookup yields CDR1 MNHNS and CDR2 SASEGT. Trimming removed 6 bases from V and 1 base from J; junction bases left unmatched: 6. The CDR3 spells CASRPQAGGTDTQYF. The CDR3 DNA reads as TGTGCCAGCAGACCCCAAGCGGGGGGCACAGATACGCAGTATTTT.